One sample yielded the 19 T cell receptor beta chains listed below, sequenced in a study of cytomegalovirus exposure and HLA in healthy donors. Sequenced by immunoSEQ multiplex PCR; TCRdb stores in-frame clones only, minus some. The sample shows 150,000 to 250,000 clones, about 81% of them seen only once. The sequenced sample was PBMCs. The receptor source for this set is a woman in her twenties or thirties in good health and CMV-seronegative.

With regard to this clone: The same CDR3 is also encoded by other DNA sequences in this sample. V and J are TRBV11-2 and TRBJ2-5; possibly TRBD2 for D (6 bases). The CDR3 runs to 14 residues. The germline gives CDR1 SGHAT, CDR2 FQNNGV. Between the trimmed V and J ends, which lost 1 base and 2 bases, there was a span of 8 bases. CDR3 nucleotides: TGTGCCAGCAGCTTAGTACGGGGGCAAGAGACCCAGTACTTC. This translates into CASSLVRGQETQYF.

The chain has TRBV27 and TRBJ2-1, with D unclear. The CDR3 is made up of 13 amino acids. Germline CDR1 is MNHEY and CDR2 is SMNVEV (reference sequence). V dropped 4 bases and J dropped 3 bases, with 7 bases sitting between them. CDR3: CASSSPLYNEQFF. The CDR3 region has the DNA TGTGCCAGCAGTTCCCCCCTCTACAATGAGCAGTTCTTC.

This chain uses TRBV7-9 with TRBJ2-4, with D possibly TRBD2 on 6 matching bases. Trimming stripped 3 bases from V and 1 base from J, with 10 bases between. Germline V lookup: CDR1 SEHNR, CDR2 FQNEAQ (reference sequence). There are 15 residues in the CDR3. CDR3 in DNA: TGTGCCAGCAGCTTTTCGGGACTGGCCAAAAACATTCAGTACTTC. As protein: CASSFSGLAKNIQYF.

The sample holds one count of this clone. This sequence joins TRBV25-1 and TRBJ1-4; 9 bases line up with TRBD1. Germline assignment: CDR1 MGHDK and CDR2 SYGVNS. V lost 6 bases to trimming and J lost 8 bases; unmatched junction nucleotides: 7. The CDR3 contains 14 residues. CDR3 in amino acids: CASRSGQGYEKLFF. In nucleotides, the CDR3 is TGTGCCAGCAGGAGTGGACAGGGGTACGAAAAACTGTTTTTT.

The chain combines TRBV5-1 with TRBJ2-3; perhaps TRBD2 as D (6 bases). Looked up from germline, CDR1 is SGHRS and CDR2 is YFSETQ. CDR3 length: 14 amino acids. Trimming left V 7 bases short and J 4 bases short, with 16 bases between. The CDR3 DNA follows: TGCGCCAGCTACCGGGACTTAAGTCCAGATACGCAGTATTTT. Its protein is CASYRDLSPDTQYF.

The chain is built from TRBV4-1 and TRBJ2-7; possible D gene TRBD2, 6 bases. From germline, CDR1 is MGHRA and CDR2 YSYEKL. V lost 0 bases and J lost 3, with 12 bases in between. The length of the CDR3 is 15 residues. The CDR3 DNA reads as TGCGCCAGCAGCCAAGAAGGCGGGGTATTCTACGAGCAGTACTTC. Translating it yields CASSQEGGVFYEQYF.

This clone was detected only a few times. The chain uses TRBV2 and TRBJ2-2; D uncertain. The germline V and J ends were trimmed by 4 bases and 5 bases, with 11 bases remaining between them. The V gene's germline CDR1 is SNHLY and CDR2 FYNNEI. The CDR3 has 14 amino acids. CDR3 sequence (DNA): TGTGCCAGCAGTGTGGTCGGAGTTACCGGGGAGCTGTTTTTT. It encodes CASSVVGVTGELFF.

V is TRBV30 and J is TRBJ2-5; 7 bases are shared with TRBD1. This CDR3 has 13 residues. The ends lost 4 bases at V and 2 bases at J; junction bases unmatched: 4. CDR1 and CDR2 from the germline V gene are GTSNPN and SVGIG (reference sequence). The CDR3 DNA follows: TGTGCCTGGAACCGGGACAGACAAGAGACCCAGTACTTC. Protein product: CAWNRDRQETQYF. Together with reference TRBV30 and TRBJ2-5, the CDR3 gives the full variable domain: SQTIHQWPATLVQPVGSPLSLECTVEGTSNPNLYWYRQAAGRGLQLLFYSVGIGQISSEVPQNLSASRPQDRQFILSSKKLLLSDSGFYLCAWNRDRQETQYFGPGTRLLVL.

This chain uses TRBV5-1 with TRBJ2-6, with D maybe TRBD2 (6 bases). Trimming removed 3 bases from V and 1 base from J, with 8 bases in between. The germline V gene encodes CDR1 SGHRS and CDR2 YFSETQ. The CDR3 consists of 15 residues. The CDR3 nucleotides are TGCGCCAGCAGCTGGAGGGTATCTGGGGCCAACGTCCTGACTTTC. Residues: CASSWRVSGANVLTF.

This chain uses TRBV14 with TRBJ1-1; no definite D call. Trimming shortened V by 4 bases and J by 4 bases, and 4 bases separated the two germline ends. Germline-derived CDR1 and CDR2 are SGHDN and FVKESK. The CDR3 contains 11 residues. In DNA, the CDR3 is TGTGCCAGCAGCCTGGCCACTGAAGCTTTCTTT. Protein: CASSLATEAFF.

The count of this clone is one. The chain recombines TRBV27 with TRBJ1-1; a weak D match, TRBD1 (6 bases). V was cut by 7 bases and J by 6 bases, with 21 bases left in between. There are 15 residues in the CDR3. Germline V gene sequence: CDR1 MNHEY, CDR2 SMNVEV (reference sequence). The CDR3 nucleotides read TGTGCCAGCAAAAATGCTCGGACAGCATCTTCTGAAGCTTTCTTT. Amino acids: CASKNARTASSEAFF.

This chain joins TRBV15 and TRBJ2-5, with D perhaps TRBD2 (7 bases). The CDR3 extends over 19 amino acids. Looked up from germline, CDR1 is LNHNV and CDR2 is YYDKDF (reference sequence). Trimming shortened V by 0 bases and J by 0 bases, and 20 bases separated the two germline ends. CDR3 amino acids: CATSRERWYAGAHQETQYF. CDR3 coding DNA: TGTGCCACCAGCAGAGAGAGGTGGTATGCGGGGGCGCACCAAGAGACCCAGTACTTC.

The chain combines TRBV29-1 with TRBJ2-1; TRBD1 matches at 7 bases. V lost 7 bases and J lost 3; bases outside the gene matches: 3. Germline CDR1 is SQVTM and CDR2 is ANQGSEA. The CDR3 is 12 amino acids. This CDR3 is CSGTGNYNEQFF. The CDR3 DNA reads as TGCAGCGGGACAGGCAACTACAATGAGCAGTTCTTC.

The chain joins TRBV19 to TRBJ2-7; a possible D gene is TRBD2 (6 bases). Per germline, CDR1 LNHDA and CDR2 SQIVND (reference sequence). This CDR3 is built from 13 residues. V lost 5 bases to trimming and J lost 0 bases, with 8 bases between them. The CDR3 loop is CASSAGLSYEQYF. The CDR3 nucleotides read TGTGCCAGTAGTGCGGGGCTCTCCTACGAGCAGTACTTC.

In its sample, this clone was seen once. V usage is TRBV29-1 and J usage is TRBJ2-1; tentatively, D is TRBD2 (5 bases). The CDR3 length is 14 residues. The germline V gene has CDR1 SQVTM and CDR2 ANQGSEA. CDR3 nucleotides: TGCAGTGGTAAACGGGATGTTGCCTACAATGAGCAGTTCTTC. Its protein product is CSGKRDVAYNEQFF.

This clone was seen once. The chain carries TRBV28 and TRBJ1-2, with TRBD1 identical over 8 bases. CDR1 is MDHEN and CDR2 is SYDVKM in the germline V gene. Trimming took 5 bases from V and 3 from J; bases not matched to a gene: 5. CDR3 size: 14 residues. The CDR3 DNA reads TGTGCCAGCAGTATCAGGGGGCGCGACTATGGCTACACCTTC. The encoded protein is CASSIRGRDYGYTF.

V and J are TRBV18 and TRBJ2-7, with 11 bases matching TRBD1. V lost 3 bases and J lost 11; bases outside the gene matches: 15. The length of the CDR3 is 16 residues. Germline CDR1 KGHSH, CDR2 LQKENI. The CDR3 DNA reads TGTGCCAGCTCACCCCTTACCCCGGGACAGGGGGGCCGCGAGTACTTC. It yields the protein CASSPLTPGQGGREYF. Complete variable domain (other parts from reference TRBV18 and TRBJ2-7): NAGVMQNPRHLVRRRGQEARLRCSPMKGHSHVYWYRQLPEEGLKFMVYLQKENIIDESGMPKERFSAEFPKEGPSILRIQQVVRGDSAAYFCASSPLTPGQGGREYFGPGTRLTVT.

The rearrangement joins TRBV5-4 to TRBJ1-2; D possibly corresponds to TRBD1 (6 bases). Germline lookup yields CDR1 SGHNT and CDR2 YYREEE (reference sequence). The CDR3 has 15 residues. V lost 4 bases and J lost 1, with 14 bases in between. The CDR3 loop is CASSAVTGNNYGYTF. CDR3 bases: TGTGCCAGCAGCGCCGTGACAGGAAATAACTATGGCTACACCTTC.

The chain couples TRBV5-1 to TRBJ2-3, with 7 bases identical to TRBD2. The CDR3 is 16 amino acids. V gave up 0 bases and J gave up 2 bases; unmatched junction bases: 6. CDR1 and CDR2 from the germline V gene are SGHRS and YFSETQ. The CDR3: CASSLAAGRFTDTQYF. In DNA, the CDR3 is TGCGCCAGCAGCTTGGCGGCCGGGAGGTTCACAGATACGCAGTATTTT.